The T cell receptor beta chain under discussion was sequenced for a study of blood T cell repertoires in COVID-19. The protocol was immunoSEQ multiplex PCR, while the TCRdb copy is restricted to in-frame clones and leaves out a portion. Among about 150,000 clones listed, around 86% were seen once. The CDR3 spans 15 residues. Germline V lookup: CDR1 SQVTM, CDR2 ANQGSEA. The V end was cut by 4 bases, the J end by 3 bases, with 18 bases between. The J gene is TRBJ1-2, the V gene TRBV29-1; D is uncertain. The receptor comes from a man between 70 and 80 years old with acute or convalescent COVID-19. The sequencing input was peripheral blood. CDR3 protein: CSVVPEGHTYYGYTF. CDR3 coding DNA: TGCAGCGTTGTGCCGGAGGGCCATACATACTATGGCTACACCTTC. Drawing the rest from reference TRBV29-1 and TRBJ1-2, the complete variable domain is SAVISQKPSRDICQRGTSLTIQCQVDSQVTMMFWYRQQPGQSLTLIATANQGSEATYESGFVIDKFPISRPNLTFSTLTVSNMSPEDSSIYLCSVVPEGHTYYGYTFGSGTRLTVV.